This entry is about one T cell receptor (beta chain). Its antigen remains unidentified. Base qualities are not at hand, and no much larger clone is one base apart. These data belong to a study of cytomegalovirus exposure and HLA in healthy donors (dated by TCRdb to about 2017). For context, the study as a whole: According to an earlier analysis of around 600 of the donors, some 180 million T cells yielded 95 million to 140 million unique TCR beta sequences and around 300 Gb of sequence data. Among the roughly 400 genotyped donors, around 81% belonged to the genetic ancestry cluster associated with self-reported Caucasian donors. The T cell repertoires of 666 subjects were profiled by immunosequencing and related to cytomegalovirus serostatus. The aim of the study was to test whether cataloging public T cell receptors could identify signatures of past pathogen exposure. In the later analysis, no new phenotypic data were used to find candidate immune exposures; instead, reliance was placed on TCR beta sequences and their occurrence across donors. An early release covering 550 to 650 HLA-typed donors comprised about 300 gigabases of sequencing data and tens of millions of unique TCR sequences. A later analysis re-examined previously published TCR beta repertoires from just over 650 donors and added high-resolution HLA genotyping to investigate patterns of TCR occurrence. Alongside the repertoire data, information on donor age, sex, ethnicity and CMV serostatus was compiled. Because of strong linkage in the cohort, roughly five DR-DQ haplotypes were treated as single units for association and clustering. Among roughly 400 genotyped donors of the cohort, an average of approximately 220,000 unique TCR beta nucleotide sequences was sequenced per donor, of which approximately 18% were non-productive. An earlier analysis of fewer than 700 of the donors applied high-throughput TCR beta sequencing to assess whether each TCR beta V gene segment acted as functional or pseudogenic. Besides the first cohort of around 700 subjects, a separate validation cohort made up of over 95 different subjects was used. Genome-wide SNP genotypes for about 65% of the 666 donors were used in a later genetic analysis, which treated that subset as a discovery cohort. HLA typing included class I and class II loci at four-digit resolution. The number of donors typed differed by locus, with roughly 620-630 for A, B, C, DRB1 and DQB1, roughly 520 for DQA1, under 610 for DPA1, and around 430 for DPB1. Every repertoire in the discovery cohort had been generated on one and the same sequencing platform. To predict cytomegalovirus infection status, the study combined high-throughput TCR immunosequencing, statistical association of individual TCRs with disease status, and machine learning.

Here V drops 7 bases and J drops 6 bases, and the junction holds 9 bases not matched to any gene. CDR1 MDHEN and CDR2 SYDVKM were looked up in the germline V gene. The CDR3 starts with the cysteine, ends with the phenylalanine, and has 15 residues. The DNA shown is the 45-base CDR3, in frame from base 1. The cohort comprised more than 550 healthy bone marrow donors. At the time of sampling, every cohort member was nominally healthy, though immune exposures that went unrecorded were likely present. The donor tested CMV seropositive, placing the donor among the 250 to 350 seropositive members of the cohort. A peripheral blood sample was collected from each donor, and TCR beta sequencing was performed on peripheral blood mononuclear cells. The Qiagen DNeasy Blood Extraction Kit was used to extract genomic DNA from the blood cell samples. Overall results and qualifications from the work: The classifier was reported to diagnose cytomegalovirus status with high specificity and sensitivity in both the original and validation cohorts. In a later genetic analysis, a missense DCLRE1C variant was associated with V-gene and J-gene trimming of TCR beta chains, and the association was replicated in an independent cohort. The presence/absence analyses assumed that sequencing depth was roughly uniform across donors, and that assumption may not be true. In an earlier analysis of more than 450 of the donors, most TCR beta V segments were observed in productive rearrangements about 90% or about 30% of the time, broadly matching IMGT annotations. A few of the identified cytomegalovirus-associated TCR beta chains were confirmed in vitro to be specific for cytomegalovirus antigens. In a later genetic analysis, fewer N-insertions in productive TCRs were reported among donors in an Asian-associated ancestry cluster than the roughly 700-donor mean. A further reported finding was that TCR beta sequences accurately predicted the HLA-A and HLA-B alleles for most subjects in the first cohort. In a later analysis, HLA-associated TCR beta chains showed more clonal expansion and lower generation probabilities than non-associated chains that were equally common. Assigning TCR associations to individual alleles was difficult when HLA alleles, especially DR and DQ, strongly co-occurred. A later analysis associated about 17,000 TCR beta sequences with specific HLA alleles at a false discovery rate of 0.05. Some IMGT-functional V segments, including TRBV6-2 and TRBV6-3, could not be told apart with the 87-base-pair reads, so those segments were excluded. A later analysis found that TCR association rates varied across HLA loci, with DRB1 alleles showing the most associated TCRs and HLA-C alleles the fewest. Linkage disequilibrium might explain the correlated functional status among segregating V segments, but an unknown experimental factor could not be ruled out. In a later analysis, most CMV-associated TCR beta chains were found to appear HLA-restricted, with HLA associations seemingly driven largely by CMV exposure. The only immune exposure information available for the cohort was CMV serostatus. While some public TCRs were present in many individuals, most TCR sequences turned up only very rarely across donors. The study listed approximately 160 TCR beta chains as associated with cytomegalovirus. According to the authors, the approach could potentially be generalized to other disease states and immunological phenotypes. The earlier analysis of approximately 540 of the donors excluded over 15 rarely observed V segments, including chromosome 9 orphons, because counts were too low. HLA typing was unavailable for some donors at each locus, so association tests used only the typed subset. A cluster of highly shared sequence variants was judged likely to be a technical artifact of the sequencing pipeline. According to a later analysis, parvovirus B19, influenza, CMV and Epstein-Barr virus appeared linked to several top co-occurrence clusters. This cohort had only TCR beta chains sequenced, and the lack of alpha or paired-chain data limited which features could be detected.

The library was produced with the immunoSEQ multiplex PCR assay. A mixture of 60 forward primers for TCR Vbeta segments and 13 reverse primers for TCR Jbeta segments was used in the multiplex PCR. A multiplex PCR assay on genomic DNA amplified the CDR3 region of rearranged TCR beta genes. Amplified TCR beta libraries were sequenced as 87-base-pair reads on the Illumina HiSeq System. The study's processing was this. In a later analysis, tens of millions of unique TCR beta chains were counted across the 666 repertoires, and approximately 9.9 million of these chains were shared by at least two donors. Raw reads were error-corrected and collapsed into unique sequences by a nearest-neighbor algorithm in which closely related sequences were merged to remove PCR and sequencing errors. To assign V, D and J gene segments, CDR3 sequences were aligned to IMGT reference sequences. For a sequence to be retained, a match of at least six nucleotides was required to both a V gene segment and a J gene segment. A rearrangement was called productive if the CDR3 had no stop codons and remained in frame with V and J, and every other rearrangement was called non-productive. Following IMGT convention, CDR3 was defined as the stretch from the second conserved V-encoded cysteine up to the conserved J-encoded phenylalanine. In an earlier analysis of around 600 of the donors, sequences lacking an unambiguous match to a single V gene segment were excluded. An earlier analysis of a few hundred of the donors called V segments functional above 56.7% productive rearrangements and segregating when the between-donor standard deviation exceeded 5%. A statistical classification framework was built for diagnosing cytomegalovirus status from the catalog of TCR beta chain sequences. In a later analysis, V and J genes were assigned by comparing TCR nucleotide sequences against IMGT/GENE-DB human TR gene sequences. A later analysis assigned CDR3 sequences and most-parsimonious VDJ recombination scenarios with the TCRdist pipeline. In a later analysis, every TCR beta chain was defined by the combination of its CDR3 amino acid sequence and its V-gene family, and reads without a unique V-gene family were dropped. To address suspected cross-contamination and a sequencing artifact, a later analysis removed around 590 highly shared, low-generation-probability nucleotide sequences. For each public chain, a later analysis derived a clonal expansion index from normalized ranks of inferred template counts within each repertoire. In a later analysis, generation probabilities were computed using a VDJ recombination model fitted to out-of-frame rearrangements, and the results were checked against IGoR. In a later analysis, TCR-TCR, TCR-HLA and TCR-CMV co-occurrence was scored with hypergeometric tests, and a repertoire-size bias correction was applied to TCR pairs. A later analysis estimated false discovery rates by permuting HLA or CMV assignments 20 times. A later analysis grouped co-occurring TCRs with DBSCAN, adding TCRdist sequence similarity when clustering within HLA-allele-positive subsets. Co-occurrence clustering excluded repertoires with fewer than 30,000 or more than 120,000 public chains, plus five with anomalous nucleotide sharing. TCRdb stores this immuneACCESS table with in-frame sequences only. Part of the clones is absent; in the studies checked, under half of the shortfall reflects unresolved V genes, and no reason is known for the rest. D and trimming come from the DNA, and the V and J calls and clone size come from that table. The sample table shows about 130,000 clones, and 70% to 90% are seen once. Under 6% of the sample goes to the ten largest clones.

The V and J segments used are TRBV28 and TRBJ2-1; the junction holds 10 bases that match TRBD2. Sequenced material: PBMCs. The receptor was derived from a middle-aged woman in good health and CMV-seropositive. The CDR3 is CASTTSGTSSNEQFF. In nucleotide form, the sequence is TGTGCCAGCACTACTAGCGGGACCTCGTCCAATGAGCAGTTCTTC.